What follows is one TCR beta chain and its context. The antigen is undetermined. Some clones are missing from TCRdb's copy, which holds only in-frame ones; the method was immunoSEQ multiplex PCR. The sample has fewer than 35,000 clones, approximately 78% seen once. This entry is derived from a study of T cells in narcolepsy. As for the study in general: Donors had narcolepsy type 1 or type 2, or were healthy controls. Points from the study as a whole: Reportedly, autoreactive clonotypes were serially detected in patients' blood but not controls'.

The CDR3 spans 18 residues. V shed 4 bases, J shed 0 bases, and the junction held 11 bases outside the gene matches. Germline lookup yields CDR1 SGHRS and CDR2 YFSETQ. The receptor's source is a human donor with narcolepsy. V and J are TRBV5-1 and TRBJ2-2; TRBD1 matches at 8 bases. Source material: CD45RA- memory CD4+ T cells from PBMCs. DNA of the CDR3: TGCGCCAGCAGCCCCGGGACAGGAATCGTCGCGAACACCGGGGAGCTGTTTTTT. It yields the protein CASSPGTGIVANTGELFF.